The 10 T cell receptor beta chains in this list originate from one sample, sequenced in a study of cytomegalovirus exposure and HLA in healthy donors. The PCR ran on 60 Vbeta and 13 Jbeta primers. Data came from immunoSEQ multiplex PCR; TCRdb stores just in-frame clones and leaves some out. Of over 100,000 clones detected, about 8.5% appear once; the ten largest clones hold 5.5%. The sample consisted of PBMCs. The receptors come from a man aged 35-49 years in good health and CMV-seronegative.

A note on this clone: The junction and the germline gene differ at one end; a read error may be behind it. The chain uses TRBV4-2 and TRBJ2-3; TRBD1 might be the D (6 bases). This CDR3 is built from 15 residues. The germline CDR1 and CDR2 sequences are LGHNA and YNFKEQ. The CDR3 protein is CASSQERVGADKQYF. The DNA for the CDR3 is TGTGCCAGCAGCCAAGAGAGAGTGGGGGCAGATAAGCAGTATTTT.

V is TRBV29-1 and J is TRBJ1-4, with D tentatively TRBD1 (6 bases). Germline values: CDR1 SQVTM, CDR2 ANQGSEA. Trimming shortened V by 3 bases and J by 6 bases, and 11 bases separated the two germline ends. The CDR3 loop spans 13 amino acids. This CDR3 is CSVEGAYDEKLFF. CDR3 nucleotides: TGCAGCGTTGAGGGGGCCTATGATGAAAAACTGTTTTTT.

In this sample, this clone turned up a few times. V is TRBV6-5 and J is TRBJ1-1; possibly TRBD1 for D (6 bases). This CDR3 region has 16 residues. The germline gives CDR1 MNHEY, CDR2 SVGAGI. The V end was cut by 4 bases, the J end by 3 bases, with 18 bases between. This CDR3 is CASSSQGIRGDTEAFF. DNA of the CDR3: TGTGCCAGCAGTTCCCAAGGAATCAGGGGTGACACTGAAGCTTTCTTT.

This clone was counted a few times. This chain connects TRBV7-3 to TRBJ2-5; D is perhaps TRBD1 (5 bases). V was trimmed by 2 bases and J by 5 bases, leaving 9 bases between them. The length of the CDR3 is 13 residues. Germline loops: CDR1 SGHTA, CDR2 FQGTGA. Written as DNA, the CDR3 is TGTGCCAGCAGCTTATTTAGGGGCGAGACCCAGTACTTC. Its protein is CASSLFRGETQYF.

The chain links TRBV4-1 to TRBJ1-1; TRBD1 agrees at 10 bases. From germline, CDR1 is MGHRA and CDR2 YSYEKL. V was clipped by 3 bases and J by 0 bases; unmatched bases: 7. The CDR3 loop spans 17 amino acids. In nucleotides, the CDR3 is TGCGCCAGCAGCCAGTTACCCGGGACAGGGGTGAACACTGAAGCTTTCTTT. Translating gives CASSQLPGTGVNTEAFF.

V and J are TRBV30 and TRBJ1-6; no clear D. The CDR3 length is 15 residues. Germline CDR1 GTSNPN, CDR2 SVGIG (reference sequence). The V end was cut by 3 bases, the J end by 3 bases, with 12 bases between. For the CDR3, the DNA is TGTGCCTGGAGCCCAGGATTCGGCTATAATTCACCCCTCCACTTT. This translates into CAWSPGFGYNSPLHF.

CDR3 nucleotide sequence: TGTGCCAGCATCCCGGGGGGGCTTACTGAAGCTTTCTTT. Translated: CASIPGGLTEAFF. The V and J genes are TRBV6-5 and TRBJ1-1; TRBD1 might be the D (6 bases). Trimming removed 7 bases at V and 5 bases at J, with 14 bases between. In germline, CDR1 is MNHEY, CDR2 SVGAGI. The CDR3 totals 13 residues.

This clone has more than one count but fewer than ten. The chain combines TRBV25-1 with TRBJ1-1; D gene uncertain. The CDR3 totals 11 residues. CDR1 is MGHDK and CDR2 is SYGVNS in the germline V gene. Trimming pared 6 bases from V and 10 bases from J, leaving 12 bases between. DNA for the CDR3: TGTGCCAGCAGCGCCAAGTCGGTAGCTTTCTTT. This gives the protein CASSAKSVAFF.

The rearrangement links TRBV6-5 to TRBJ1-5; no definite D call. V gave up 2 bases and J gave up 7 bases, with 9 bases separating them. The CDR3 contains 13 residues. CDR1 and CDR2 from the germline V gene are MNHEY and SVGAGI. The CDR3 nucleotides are TGTGCCAGCAGTTACGAGGCGGCCCAGCCCCAGCATTTT. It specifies CASSYEAAQPQHF.

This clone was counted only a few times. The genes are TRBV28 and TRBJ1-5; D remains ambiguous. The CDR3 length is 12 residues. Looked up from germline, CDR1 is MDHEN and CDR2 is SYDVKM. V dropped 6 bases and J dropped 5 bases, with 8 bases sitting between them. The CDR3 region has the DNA TGTGCCAGCAGAATCACAGATCAGCCCCAGCATTTT. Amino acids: CASRITDQPQHF.